Here is one T cell receptor beta chain with its context. Its target is unknown. This sample stems from a study of cytomegalovirus exposure and HLA in healthy donors. Despite likely unrecorded immune exposures, the donors were nominally healthy at the time of sampling. General study points: Segments of the TCR beta V type were, in most cases, productive about 87% or about 30% of the time in an earlier analysis. Associated with cytomegalovirus, according to the listing, were 170 or so TCR beta chains.

Germline V lookup: CDR1 MDHEN, CDR2 SYDVKM. The V and J ends lost 3 bases and 2 bases respectively, with 11 bases between them. The CDR3 covers 14 residues. PCR primers comprised 60 Vbeta and 13 Jbeta primers. Profiled with immunoSEQ multiplex PCR; TCRdb holds only in-frame clones, not every one. In total, the table holds 100,000 to 150,000 clones. This sequence joins TRBV28 and TRBJ2-7, with a tentative D call TRBD2 (6 bases). Sequenced input: PBMCs. The clonotype was recovered from a man aged 18 to 29 in good health and CMV-seronegative. DNA for the CDR3: TGTGCCAGCAGTTTCATAGGGGAGGCCTACGAGCAGTACTTC. Translating it yields CASSFIGEAYEQYF.